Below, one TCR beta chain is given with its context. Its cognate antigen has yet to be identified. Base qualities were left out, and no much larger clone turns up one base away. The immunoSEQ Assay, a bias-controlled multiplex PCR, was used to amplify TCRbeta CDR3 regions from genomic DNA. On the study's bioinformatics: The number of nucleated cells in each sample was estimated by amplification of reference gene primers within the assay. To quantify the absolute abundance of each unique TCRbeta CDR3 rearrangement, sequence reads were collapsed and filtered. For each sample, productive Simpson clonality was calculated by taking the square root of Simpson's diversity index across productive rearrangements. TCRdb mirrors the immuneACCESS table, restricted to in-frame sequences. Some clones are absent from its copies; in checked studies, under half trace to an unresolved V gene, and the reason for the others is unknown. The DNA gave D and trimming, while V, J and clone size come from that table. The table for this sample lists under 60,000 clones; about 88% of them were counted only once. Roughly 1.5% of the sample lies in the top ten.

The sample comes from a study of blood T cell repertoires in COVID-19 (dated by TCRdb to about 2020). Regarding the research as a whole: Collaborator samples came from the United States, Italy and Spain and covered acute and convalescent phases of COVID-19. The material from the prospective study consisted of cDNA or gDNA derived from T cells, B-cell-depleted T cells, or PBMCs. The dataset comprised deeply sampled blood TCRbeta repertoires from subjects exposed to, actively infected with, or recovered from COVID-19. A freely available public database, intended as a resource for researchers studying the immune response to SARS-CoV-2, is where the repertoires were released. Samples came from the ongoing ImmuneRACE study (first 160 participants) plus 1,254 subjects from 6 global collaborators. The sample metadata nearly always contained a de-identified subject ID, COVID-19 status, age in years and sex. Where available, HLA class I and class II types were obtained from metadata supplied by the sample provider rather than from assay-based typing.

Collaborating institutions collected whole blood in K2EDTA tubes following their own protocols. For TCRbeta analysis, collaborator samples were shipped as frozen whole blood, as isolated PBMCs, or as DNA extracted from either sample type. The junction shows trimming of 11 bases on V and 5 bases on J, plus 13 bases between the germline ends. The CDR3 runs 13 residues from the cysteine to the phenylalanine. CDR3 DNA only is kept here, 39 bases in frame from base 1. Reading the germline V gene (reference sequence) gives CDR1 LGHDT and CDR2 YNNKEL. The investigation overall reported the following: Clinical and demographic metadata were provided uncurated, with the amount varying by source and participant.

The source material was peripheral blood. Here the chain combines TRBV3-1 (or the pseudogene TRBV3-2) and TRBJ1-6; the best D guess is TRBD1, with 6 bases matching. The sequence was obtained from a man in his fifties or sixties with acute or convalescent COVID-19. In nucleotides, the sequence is TGTGCCGGCCCGGGACACAATAATTCACCCCTCCACTTT. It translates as CAGPGHNNSPLHF.